The 16 T cell receptor beta chains presented below share a single source sample, sequenced in a study of blood T cells in healthy people across ages. Through a sample-barcoded 5' primer and a J-beta primer mix, a second PCR was run for roughly 6 to 11 cycles. MiXCR, applied by TCRdb to the 5' RACE reads, yields one record per CDR3 protein. The table has approximately 1,700,000 distinct CDR3 sequences, more than 35% seen once. The sequenced sample was blood. The receptors stem from a human donor in good health.

This chain links TRBV6-1 with TRBJ1-2; 10 bases are a match to TRBD1. Germline values: CDR1 MNHNS, CDR2 SASEGT. The CDR3 spans 18 residues. V shed 6 bases, J shed 8 bases, and the junction held 21 bases outside the gene matches. The CDR3 region has the DNA TGTGCCAGCAGCCGACTCCTCCATTTCATAGGGACAGGGGACGGCTACACCTTC. Amino acid sequence: CASSRLLHFIGTGDGYTF.

V and J are TRBV6-2 or TRBV6-3 and TRBJ2-5, with D hard to call. Near its end, the DNA agrees better with TRBJ2-7, so the J call may be wrong. Looked up from germline, CDR1 is MNHEY and CDR2 is SVGEGT. CDR3 size: 12 residues. CDR3 coding DNA: TGTGCCAGCAGTTCCCAGCAACACGAGCAGTACTTC. It translates to CASSSQQHEQYF.

The rearrangement links TRBV7-3 to TRBJ2-3; TRBD2 might be the D (7 bases). This CDR3 comprises 15 residues. Trimming took off 4 bases at V and 6 bases at J, with 17 bases between the two ends. The V gene's germline CDR1 is SGHTA and CDR2 FQGTGA. Written as DNA, the CDR3 is TGTGCCAGCAGCTCAAACCGGGGGGCCGAGGATACGCAGTATTTT. Translated, it gives CASSSNRGAEDTQYF. The variable domain in full, completed from reference TRBV7-3 and TRBJ2-3, reads GAGVSQTPSNKVTEKGKYVELRCDPISGHTALYWYRQSLGQGPEFLIYFQGTGAADDSGLPNDRFFAVRPEGSVSTLKIQRTERGDSAVYLCASSSNRGAEDTQYFGPGTRLTVL.

This clonotype has only a few counts. This sequence joins TRBV6-2 or TRBV6-3 and TRBJ2-5; D could derive from TRBD1 or TRBD2 (5 bases each). Germline V CDR1 and CDR2: MNHEY, SVGEGT. Deletions cut 8 bases from V and 11 bases from J, with 15 bases between. The CDR3 consists of 11 residues. CDR3 amino acids: CASRYMGEQYF. CDR3 in DNA: TGTGCCAGCCGCTACATGGGGGAGCAGTACTTC.

The chain links TRBV7-9 to TRBJ1-1; 7 nucleotides align to TRBD1. CDR1 SEHNR and CDR2 FQNEAQ come from the germline V gene (reference sequence). This CDR3 contains 14 residues. Trimming cost V 7 bases and J 1 base; bases outside gene matches: 6. The CDR3 DNA follows: TGTGCCAGCACCACCTGGACAGGGAACACTGAAGCTTTCTTT. This codes for CASTTWTGNTEAFF. Full variable domain (rest looked up from reference TRBV7-9 and TRBJ1-1): DTGVSQNPRHKITKRGQNVTFRCDPISEHNRLYWYRQTLGQGPEFLTYFQNEAQLEKSRLLSDRFSAERPKGSFSTLEIQRTEQGDSAMYLCASTTWTGNTEAFFGQGTRLTVV.

In its sample, this clonotype was seen a few times. Written as DNA, the CDR3 is TGCAGCGTTGAGATCTGGAGCTCAAGCTCCTACAATGAGCAGTTCTTC. Amino acid sequence: CSVEIWSSSSYNEQFF. This chain uses TRBV29-1 with TRBJ2-1; no firm D call. V was cut by 3 bases and J by 0 bases, with 15 bases left in between. This CDR3 region has 16 residues. Per the germline V gene, CDR1 is SQVTM and CDR2 is ANQGSEA.

In this sample, this clonotype turned up a few times. The rearrangement joins TRBV6-1 to TRBJ2-5, with a possible D match to TRBD1 (5 bases). This CDR3 comprises 14 residues. Germline CDR1 and CDR2: MNHNS and SASEGT. V lost 3 bases to trimming and J lost 4 bases, with 12 bases between them. This CDR3 reads CASSEALGPETQYF. The CDR3 DNA sequence: TGTGCCAGCAGTGAGGCGCTGGGGCCAGAGACCCAGTACTTC.

The CDR3 loop is CASSQGTFRQGGYEQYF. The CDR3, as DNA: TGTGCCAGCAGCCAAGGCACATTCCGACAGGGGGGGTACGAGCAGTACTTC. The chain carries TRBV4-2 and TRBJ2-7, with 9 bases aligning to TRBD1. CDR3 length: 17 residues. CDR1 and CDR2 from the germline V gene are LGHNA and YNFKEQ. With V trimmed by 1 base and J by 4 bases, 11 bases remained unmatched.

Only one count was recorded for this clonotype. The J gene is TRBJ1-6, the V gene TRBV5-6, with D hard to call. Trimming stripped 6 bases from V and 8 bases from J, with 15 bases between. The germline V gene encodes CDR1 SGHDT and CDR2 YYEEEE. This CDR3 comprises 14 residues. CDR3 loop: CASNRNRLHSPLHF. The DNA of the CDR3 is TGTGCCAGCAACCGTAACAGACTACATTCACCCCTCCACTTT.

The chain carries TRBV5-1 and TRBJ2-7; D is possibly TRBD2 (7 bases). Deletions cut 1 base from V and 7 bases from J, with 21 bases between. Germline loops: CDR1 SGHRS, CDR2 YFSETQ. The CDR3 contains 16 residues. In nucleotides, the CDR3 is TGCGCCAGCAGCTTGTCGTCGGGGGGCGCGACACGGGAGCAGTACTTC. Translating it yields CASSLSSGGATREQYF.

The chain combines TRBV29-1 with TRBJ1-5; TRBD1 matches 8 bases. V shed 5 bases and J 4 bases; nucleotides not matched to a gene: 1. The germline V gene has CDR1 SQVTM and CDR2 ANQGSEA. The CDR3 spans 12 residues. DNA of the CDR3: TGCAGCGTTTGGGACAGGAATCAGCCCCAGCATTTT. Its protein is CSVWDRNQPQHF.

The chain joins TRBV5-6 to TRBJ2-7; 9 bases are a match to TRBD1. The end of the DNA is better explained by TRBJ2-5, so the J call may be wrong. Germline CDR1 reads SGHDT; CDR2 reads YYEEEE. The CDR3 is 15 residues long. Here the CDR3 DNA reads TGTGCCAGCAGCTGGCGGGACAGGGTAGGGGAGACCCAGTACTTC. Its protein product is CASSWRDRVGETQYF.

The chain carries TRBV6-2 or TRBV6-3 and TRBJ2-7; perhaps TRBD2 as D (7 bases). Germline V gene lookup returns CDR1 MNHEY and CDR2 SVGEGT. The CDR3 sequence is 16 residues long. With 6 bases removed from V and 4 bases from J, the gap between germline ends came to 22 bases. CDR3 coding DNA: TGTGCCAGCAGGGGGAGGGGGGGCGCGAAATCTTACGAGCAGTACTTC. Translated, it gives CASRGRGGAKSYEQYF.

The chain uses TRBV4-2 and TRBJ2-7, with TRBD2 identical over 8 bases. Per germline, CDR1 LGHNA and CDR2 YNFKEQ. The CDR3 spans 15 residues. The trim removed 1 base at V and 0 bases at J, leaving 2 bases unmatched. Here the CDR3 reads CASSQGRGVSYEQYF. The DNA for the CDR3 is TGTGCCAGCAGCCAAGGGCGGGGGGTCTCCTACGAGCAGTACTTC.

CDR3 nucleotides: TGTGCCAGCAGCGTAGGTCTCTCGAACACTGAAGCTTTCTTT. This sequence encodes CASSVGLSNTEAFF. The chain uses TRBV9 and TRBJ1-1; the D is unclear. Trimming shortened V by 0 bases and J by 1 base, and 7 bases separated the two germline ends. The CDR3 loop spans 14 amino acids. CDR1 and CDR2 (germline): SGDLS, YYNGEE.

This clonotype showed up just a few times. The chain employs TRBV20-1 and TRBJ2-5; D is perhaps TRBD1 (5 bases). Trimming took 6 bases from V and 3 from J, leaving 17 bases between them. Looked up from germline, CDR1 is DFQATT and CDR2 is SNEGSKA (reference sequence). The CDR3 sequence is 14 residues long. The CDR3 sequence is CSANDPKGKETQYF. The CDR3 bases are TGCAGTGCCAATGACCCTAAGGGGAAAGAGACCCAGTACTTC.